The 21 T cell receptor beta chains reported below all come from one sample, sequenced in a study of OX40 agonist ivuxolimab in advanced cancers. TCRdb's copy holds only in-frame clones and misses some; the assay was immunoSEQ multiplex PCR. The sample carries about 84,000 clones, more than 70% recorded once. Material: CD4+ or CD8+ T cells sorted from blood, obtained in a trial of the OX40 agonist ivuxolimab. These receptors all stem from an adult with an advanced solid tumor such as melanoma, head and neck, liver or kidney cancer.

Here the CDR3 reads CASSQVPSGRLATQYF. Here the CDR3 DNA reads TGTGCCAGCAGCCAAGTCCCTAGCGGGAGACTTGCTACGCAGTATTTT. The chain is built from TRBV14 and TRBJ2-3; 10 bases are a match to TRBD2. The CDR3 runs to 16 residues. Germline-derived CDR1 and CDR2 are SGHDN and FVKESK. V was clipped by 1 base and J by 8 bases; unmatched bases: 9.

The chain couples TRBV10-3 to TRBJ1-6; 8 nucleotides match TRBD1. In germline, CDR1 is ENHRY, CDR2 SYGVKD. Trimming at V came to 2 bases and at J to 9 bases, leaving 9 bases not matched to a gene. The CDR3 runs to 16 residues. In nucleotides, the CDR3 is TGTGCCATCAGTGAGCCTCGACAGGGGAATAGTTCACCCCTCCACTTT. Protein sequence: CAISEPRQGNSSPLHF.

The rearrangement joins TRBV7-8 to TRBJ2-7, with TRBD2 identical over 11 bases. In germline, CDR1 is SGHVS, CDR2 FQNEAQ. V gave up 2 bases and J gave up 3 bases; unmatched junction bases: 6. This CDR3 contains 16 residues. The chain's CDR3 is CASSLFSGGALYEQYF. CDR3 coding DNA: TGTGCCAGCAGCTTATTTAGCGGGGGGGCCCTCTACGAGCAGTACTTC.

The CDR3 nucleotides are TGTGCCAGCAGCTCCCGGACAGGCTATGGCTACACCTTC. Amino acids: CASSSRTGYGYTF. The gene calls are TRBV13 and TRBJ1-2; 7 bases align to TRBD1. Germline V lookup: CDR1 PRHDT, CDR2 FYEKMQ (reference sequence). The CDR3 consists of 13 residues. Trimming removed 4 bases from V and 4 bases from J; junction bases left unmatched: 3.

The chain combines TRBV23-1 with TRBJ1-1; D unclear. TRBV23-1 is noted as an ORF with a role that remains uncertain. Trimming pared 0 bases from V and 1 base from J, leaving 9 bases between. CDR3 length equals 15 residues. As DNA, the CDR3 is TGCGCCAGCAGTCAATCATCGAAAGCGAACACTGAAGCTTTCTTT. Translating gives CASSQSSKANTEAFF.

The J gene is TRBJ2-7, the V gene TRBV5-4, with D perhaps given as TRBD1 or TRBD2 (5 bases each). The germline V and J ends were trimmed by 4 bases and 7 bases, with 18 bases remaining between them. There are 14 residues in the CDR3. Germline loops: CDR1 SGHNT, CDR2 YYREEE (reference sequence). The CDR3 bases are TGTGCCAGCAGCCTGCGGACTGAGGGGAAAGAGCAGTACTTC. The encoded protein is CASSLRTEGKEQYF. The full variable domain, with the rest looked up from reference TRBV5-4 and TRBJ2-7, is ETGVTQSPTHLIKTRGQQVTLRCSSQSGHNTVSWYQQALGQGPQFIFQYYREEENGRGNFPPRFSGLQFPNYSSELNVNALELDDSALYLCASSLRTEGKEQYFGPGTRLTVT.

This clone occurred a few times. V gene TRBV11-2 combines with J gene TRBJ2-7, with D uncertain. The V gene lost 3 bases and the J gene lost 2 bases, with 11 bases spanning the gap. The V gene's germline CDR1 is SGHAT and CDR2 FQNNGV. The CDR3 is 14 residues long. This chain's CDR3 is CASSLGIQAYEQYF. The CDR3, as DNA: TGTGCCAGCAGCTTGGGTATCCAGGCCTACGAGCAGTACTTC.

V usage is TRBV9 and J usage is TRBJ2-3; 9 positions agree with TRBD1. The CDR3 contains 16 residues. Per germline, CDR1 SGDLS and CDR2 YYNGEE. Germline trimming cut 0 bases from V and 3 bases from J; bases unmatched to any gene: 5. CDR3 loop: CASSVGLGTGTDTQYF. The CDR3 coding sequence is TGTGCCAGCAGCGTAGGGTTGGGGACAGGGACAGATACGCAGTATTTT.

The V call is TRBV10-3, the J call TRBJ2-7; the D gene is possibly TRBD1 (5 bases). The CDR3 consists of 18 residues. CDR1 is ENHRY, CDR2 SYGVKD, per germline. Trimming left V 3 bases short and J 2 bases short, with 23 bases between. The CDR3 sequence is CAISDEIVGWGVTYEQYF. The DNA of the CDR3 is TGTGCCATCAGTGATGAGATTGTTGGGTGGGGCGTTACCTACGAGCAGTACTTC.

The chain uses TRBV19 and TRBJ1-1, with D possibly TRBD1 on 5 matching bases. The CDR3 is 12 amino acids. The germline V gene has CDR1 LNHDA and CDR2 SQIVND (reference sequence). The germline V and J ends were trimmed by 4 bases and 7 bases, with 10 bases remaining between them. CDR3 bases: TGTGCCAGTAGTACCCGGACAAATGAAGCTTTCTTT. Amino acids: CASSTRTNEAFF.

CDR3 sequence: CASGLDDGPQHF. The CDR3 bases are TGTGCTAGTGGTTTGGACGACGGGCCCCAGCATTTT. The rearrangement joins TRBV12-5 to TRBJ1-5; D is undetermined. V dropped 1 base and J dropped 9 bases, with 7 bases sitting between them. The germline V gene encodes CDR1 LGHNT and CDR2 FRNRAP. The CDR3 is 12 residues long.

This chain uses TRBV6-1 with TRBJ2-2; the D gene is possibly TRBD1 (6 bases). CDR1 is MNHNS, CDR2 SASEGT, per germline. V was clipped by 6 bases and J by 3 bases, with 11 bases between them. The CDR3 consists of 14 residues. The chain's CDR3 is CASRTTGYTGELFF. The CDR3 coding sequence is TGTGCCAGCAGGACTACAGGGTACACCGGGGAGCTGTTTTTT.

J is TRBJ1-3 and V is TRBV2; possibly TRBD1 for D (5 bases). CDR1 is SNHLY, CDR2 FYNNEI, per germline. The V gene lost 6 bases and the J gene lost 0 bases, with 15 bases spanning the gap. The CDR3 consists of 16 residues. CDR3 in amino acids: CASSIRQNRSGNTIYF. In DNA form, the CDR3 reads TGTGCCAGCAGCATTAGACAGAACCGCTCTGGAAACACCATATATTTT.

V gene TRBV28 combines with J gene TRBJ1-5; 7 bases fit TRBD1. The length of the CDR3 is 14 residues. The ends lost 6 bases at V and 5 bases at J; junction bases unmatched: 7. CDR1 and CDR2 (germline): MDHEN, SYDVKM. CDR3 bases: TGTGCCAGCAGCGACAGGGTAGCGGATCAGCCCCAGCATTTT. It is translated as CASSDRVADQPQHF.

The chain links TRBV7-9 to TRBJ2-7, with D perhaps TRBD1 (6 bases). This CDR3 region has 15 residues. Germline V gene data show CDR1 as SEHNR and CDR2 as FQNEAQ (reference sequence). V was trimmed by 7 bases and J by 5 bases, leaving 21 bases between them. CDR3 nucleotide sequence: TGTGCCAGCACCCTAGGGGGAGTGGGTGGAGACGAGCAGTACTTC. Translating it yields CASTLGGVGGDEQYF.

V and J are TRBV6-1 and TRBJ1-5; D is undetermined. The germline V gene has CDR1 MNHNS and CDR2 SASEGT. This CDR3 has 15 residues. With 4 bases removed from V and 3 bases from J, the gap between germline ends came to 13 bases. CDR3 in amino acids: CASSATAGSNQPQHF. CDR3 bases: TGTGCCAGCAGTGCAACGGCAGGATCCAATCAGCCCCAGCATTTT.

The chain recombines TRBV5-4 with TRBJ2-1; D remains ambiguous. Germline CDR1 reads SGHNT; CDR2 reads YYREEE (reference sequence). Deletions cut 3 bases from V and 7 bases from J, with 11 bases between. This CDR3 region has 13 residues. CDR3 loop: CASSWVGRNEQFF. CDR3 nucleotides: TGTGCCAGCAGCTGGGTCGGTCGGAATGAGCAGTTCTTC.

This sequence joins TRBV5-1 and TRBJ2-3; 12 bases line up with TRBD2. V lost 1 base, J lost 4 bases, and 19 bases stayed unmatched. In germline, CDR1 is SGHRS, CDR2 YFSETQ. The CDR3 has 21 residues. The CDR3 coding sequence is TGCGCCAGCAGCTTGCCCCGGAGAACTAGCGGGAGGCACCACCCGGCAGATACGCAGTATTTT. It encodes CASSLPRRTSGRHHPADTQYF. The whole variable domain, remainder taken from reference TRBV5-1 and TRBJ2-3, is KAGVTQTPRYLIKTRGQQVTLSCSPISGHRSVSWYQQTPGQGLQFLFEYFSETQRNKGNFPGRFSGRQFSNSRSEMNVSTLELGDSALYLCASSLPRRTSGRHHPADTQYFGPGTRLTVL.

This clone appeared a few times. The rearrangement links TRBV7-9 to TRBJ1-1; D is undetermined. Trimming removed 1 base from V and 2 bases from J, with 5 bases in between. Germline lookup yields CDR1 SEHNR and CDR2 FQNEAQ (reference sequence). The CDR3 loop spans 13 amino acids. The CDR3: CASSLEHNTEAFF. CDR3 nucleotide sequence: TGTGCCAGCAGCTTAGAACATAACACTGAAGCTTTCTTT.

The CDR3 is CAWKRETGRGNQPQHF. In DNA form, the CDR3 reads TGTGCCTGGAAACGAGAGACAGGGAGGGGCAATCAGCCCCAGCATTTT. This chain uses TRBV30 with TRBJ1-5; 7 bases agree with TRBD1. Germline CDR1 and CDR2: GTSNPN and SVGIG (reference sequence). The CDR3 totals 16 residues. V dropped 4 bases and J dropped 2; count of bases not matched to a gene: 11.

This clone was recorded once. The chain joins TRBV9 to TRBJ2-7; the match to TRBD1 covers 8 bases. The CDR3 runs 16 residues. CDR1 and CDR2 from the germline V gene are SGDLS and YYNGEE. Losses at the gene ends were 3 bases for V and 9 bases for J; bases not matched to a gene: 17. The CDR3 reads CASSGVGQGYLAVQYF. The CDR3, as DNA: TGTGCCAGCAGCGGTGTAGGACAGGGCTATCTTGCGGTGCAGTACTTC.